This note documents a single T cell receptor beta chain sequence. As yet, its antigen is unknown. This specimen belongs to a study of cytomegalovirus exposure and HLA in healthy donors. Study-wide findings and caveats: It emerged from a later analysis that several of the most significant clusters appeared to be linked to common viral pathogens. As a later analysis showed, a missense DCLRE1C variant was linked to trimming of TCR beta V- and J-genes.

PCR primers comprised 60 Vbeta and 13 Jbeta primers. In the study's own analysis: Counted up in a later analysis, unique TCR beta chains came to some 72 million, with about 9.9 million shared. The repertoire was sequenced with immunoSEQ multiplex PCR; TCRdb's copy has only in-frame clones and lacks some. That table gives V, J and clone size, and the DNA gave D and trimming. The sample lists 200,000 or so clones, approximately 81% occurring once. From germline, CDR1 is MDHEN and CDR2 SYDVKM. The trim removed 5 bases at V and 0 bases at J, leaving 11 bases unmatched. This CDR3 region has 18 residues. This TCR derives from a human donor in good health. J is TRBJ2-5 and V is TRBV28, with 11 positions matching TRBD2. Sequenced: PBMCs. Here the CDR3 reads CASSLRASGRRYQETQYF. The CDR3 DNA is TGTGCCAGCAGTCTCCGGGCTAGCGGGAGGCGGTACCAAGAGACCCAGTACTTC.